These 11 T cell receptor beta chains originate from one sample sequenced in a study of T cell repertoires in cytomegalovirus infection. TCRdb independently ran MiXCR on the reads; one entry per CDR3 protein. The sample has around 900,000 distinct CDR3 sequences, approximately 33% seen once. Antigens for these TCRs are unknown. The input for sequencing was cultured CD8+ T cells from PBMCs, taken from culture after CMV antigen stimulation. The receptors here all came from a human donor in good health (CMV status not recorded). Some clones in this sample may be carry-over from other donors' samples.

This clonotype was recorded many times. The CDR3 reads CASSRNRVGGELFF. The CDR3 coding sequence is TGTGCCAGCAGCCGCAACAGGGTCGGCGGGGAGCTGTTTTTT. This chain connects TRBV7-9 to TRBJ2-2, with D tentatively TRBD1 (6 bases). This CDR3 contains 14 residues. The V and J ends lost 5 bases and 7 bases respectively, with 14 bases between them. Germline V CDR1 and CDR2: SEHNR, FQNEAQ (reference sequence). Full variable domain (remainder filled in from reference TRBV7-9 and TRBJ2-2): DTGVSQNPRHKITKRGQNVTFRCDPISEHNRLYWYRQTLGQGPEFLTYFQNEAQLEKSRLLSDRFSAERPKGSFSTLEIQRTEQGDSAMYLCASSRNRVGGELFFGEGSRLTVL.

The V and J genes are TRBV14 and TRBJ1-2; possible D gene TRBD1, 5 bases. V lost 4 bases and J lost 12, with 24 bases in between. The CDR3 length is 15 residues. Germline CDR1 SGHDN, CDR2 FVKESK. The DNA of the CDR3 is TGTGCCAGCAGCCTTCCGGGAGGGGACGTGAAAATCGACACCTTC. It codes for CASSLPGGDVKIDTF.

In nucleotides, the CDR3 is TGTGCCAGCAGTCGAACCGGGGAGTCTGGAAACACCATATATTTT. It translates to CASSRTGESGNTIYF. The rearrangement joins TRBV2 to TRBJ1-3; no reliable D call. The CDR3 is made up of 15 amino acids. V was pared by 5 bases and J by 1 base, with 12 bases between. Germline CDR1 SNHLY, CDR2 FYNNEI.

The chain employs TRBV5-6 and TRBJ1-2; D is uncertain. Per the germline V gene, CDR1 is SGHDT and CDR2 is YYEEEE. Deletions cut 0 bases from V and 0 bases from J, with 9 bases between. This CDR3 spans 15 amino acids. As DNA, the CDR3 is TGTGCCAGCAGCTTGGGTGCCAGCTCTAACTATGGCTACACCTTC. It encodes CASSLGASSNYGYTF.

The chain employs TRBV24-1 and TRBJ2-1; 8 nucleotides agree with TRBD1. The trim removed 9 bases at V and 7 bases at J, leaving 7 bases unmatched. Per the germline V gene, CDR1 is KGHDR and CDR2 is SFDVKD. CDR3 length: 13 amino acids. As DNA, the CDR3 is TGTGCCACCCGAGGACAGGGCCTAAATGAGCAGTTCTTC. Translation: CATRGQGLNEQFF.

The rearrangement uses TRBV9 and TRBJ2-2, with 7 bases fitting TRBD1. The junction had 6 bases not matched to a gene; V was cut back by 3 bases and J by 7 bases. Germline lookup yields CDR1 SGDLS and CDR2 YYNGEE. This CDR3 is 14 amino acids long. The CDR3 DNA sequence: TGTGCCAGCAGCGGCAGACAGGGACACGGGGAGCTGTTTTTT. Translation gives CASSGRQGHGELFF.

The chain has TRBV10-3 and TRBJ2-3; the match to TRBD1 covers 7 bases. The germline CDR1 and CDR2 sequences are ENHRY and SYGVKD. With 6 bases clipped from V and 1 base from J, the junction kept 4 bases outside the gene matches. The CDR3 runs 14 residues. CDR3 sequence reads: CAISPGTGTDTQYF. CDR3 DNA: TGTGCCATCAGCCCCGGGACAGGCACAGATACGCAGTATTTT.

This clonotype was seen more than once but under ten times. The chain is built from TRBV27 and TRBJ1-5; TRBD1 might be the D (5 bases). V was shortened by 5 bases and J by 6 bases, with 14 bases between the two germline ends. CDR3 length: 14 residues. Germline loops: CDR1 MNHEY, CDR2 SMNVEV (reference sequence). The CDR3 region has the DNA TGTGCCAGCAGTCCCTCGCGGGGCTTTCAGCCCCAGCATTTT. Protein: CASSPSRGFQPQHF.

The genes are TRBV9 and TRBJ1-2; D is perhaps TRBD1 (6 bases). V gave up 3 bases and J gave up 8 bases, with 17 bases separating them. This CDR3 has 14 amino acids. Germline V gives CDR1 SGDLS, CDR2 YYNGEE. The CDR3 bases are TGTGCCAGCAGCGCCCGGACAGCGCGCGTGGGCTACACCTTC. Translating gives CASSARTARVGYTF.

This clonotype was seen ten or more times. An end of the junction does not agree with germline; a read error may underlie this. CDR3 DNA sequence: TGTGCCAGCACCCGGGCCCGGAACGCCGGGGAGCTGTTTTTT. Its protein is CASTRARNAGELFF. The chain links TRBV2 to TRBJ2-2; D gene unclear. The CDR3 contains 14 residues. Looked up from germline, CDR1 is SNHLY and CDR2 is FYNNEI.

For this clonotype: The CDR3 does not end in the conserved phenylalanine or tryptophan, so this is likely a read error. The V call is TRBV2, the J call TRBJ2-2, with TRBD1 matching 9 bases. Germline trimming cut 8 bases from V and 6 bases from J; bases unmatched to any gene: 7. There are 14 residues in the CDR3. CDR1 is SNHLY and CDR2 is FYNNEI in the germline V gene. The CDR3 is CASLGTGWAGELFS. CDR3 bases: TGTGCCAGCCTCGGGACAGGGTGGGCCGGGGAGCTGTTTTCT.